This TCR beta chain is drawn from a study of spatial heterogeneity in lung cancer. Using its own MiXCR run on the 5' RACE reads, TCRdb lists one record per CDR3 protein. The sample has some 44,000 distinct CDR3 sequences; roughly 13% are singletons. V was clipped by 2 bases and J by 8 bases, with 12 bases between them. CDR3 length: 14 amino acids. This clonotype was seen a few times. The time point is: sample taken at primary tumor resection. The study sequenced unsorted whole RNA from tumor, nontumor lung or frozen PBMC. This sequence joins TRBV12-3 or TRBV12-4 and TRBJ1-4; tentative D call: TRBD1 (5 bases). Material: PBMCs, obtained at surgery. The TCR sequence derives from a male donor with early-stage non-small cell lung cancer. As DNA, the CDR3 is TGTGCCAGCAGTTTATCCGGGGACTCAGAAAAACTGTTTTTT. As protein: CASSLSGDSEKLFF.